These 23 T cell receptor delta chains were all obtained from the same sample, sequenced in a study of γδ T cells in repeated Plasmodium falciparum infection. Bulk repertoires came from Vgamma9/Vdelta2+ or Vdelta2-negative gammadelta T cells flow-sorted from PBMC. TCRdb applied CATT to the multiplex PCR reads for clone calling. The sample carries 55,000 to 70,000 delta-chain clones, around 1.8% recorded once. The sample comprised gamma-delta T cells from blood. The receptors originated from a pool of human donors (malaria-infected and uninfected, not separated).

This clone was recorded a few times. TCRdb records a much larger clone's protein for this DNA, with a difference at residue 4 that likely arises from a read error; the protein given is the translation of the DNA. The chain recombines TRDV2 with TRDJ1; 9 bases are shared with TRDD2. No J segment appears in TCRdb, so it was assigned here by matching the sequence to germline. In germline, CDR1 is GEAIGNYY, CDR2 EKD. Losses at the gene ends were 5 bases for V and 2 bases for J; bases not matched to a gene: 5. The length of the CDR3 is 14 residues. The DNA of the CDR3 is TGTGCCTGTGTCCTCCTTCCTACTACCGATAAACTCATCTTT. It translates to CACVLLPTTDKLIF.

For this clone: The protein TCRdb lists belongs to a much larger clone and differs from this DNA's translation at residue 3, which points to a read error; the protein shown is made from the DNA. V usage is TRDV2 and J usage is TRDJ2; D is unresolved. TCRdb is silent on the J gene; assignment here came from matching the DNA to germline. Germline V gives CDR1 GEAIGNYY, CDR2 EKD. The CDR3 is 14 amino acids. The CDR3 bases are TGTGCCTATGACACCGGAACTTTGACAGCACAACTCTTCTTT. Translated, it gives CAYDTGTLTAQLFF.

This clone was found a few times. This sequence is one base from a far larger clone and is likely a read error. The same CDR3 is also encoded by other DNA sequences in this sample. The genes are TRDV2 and TRDJ3, with TRDD3 matching 9 bases. The germline V gene encodes CDR1 GEAIGNYY and CDR2 EKD. The CDR3 contains 21 residues. Trimming at V came to 3 bases and at J to 0 bases, leaving 14 bases not matched to a gene. Here the CDR3 DNA reads TGTGCCTGTGACTCGTCCTGTACTGGGGGACTGGTCTCCTGGGACACCCGACAGATGTTTTTC. The encoded protein is CACDSSCTGGLVSWDTRQMFF.

This chain links TRDV1 with TRDJ1; 8 bases map to TRDD3. TCRdb offers no J gene call, so here the DNA was matched to germline to obtain one. V trimming: 2 bases; J trimming: 0 bases; junction bases outside the gene matches: 20. Germline-derived CDR1 and CDR2 are TSWWSYY and QGS. CDR3 length: 21 amino acids. CDR3 DNA sequence: TGTGCTCTTGGGGAATCATTCCTCCCATACTGGGGGTTCCTGTACACCGATAAACTCATCTTT. It specifies CALGESFLPYWGFLYTDKLIF.

This clone was recorded at least ten times. A read error is likely here: a far larger clone is one base away. Other DNA sequences from this sample encode an identical CDR3 as well. The chain joins TRDV1 to TRDJ1; 13 bases match TRDD3. Germline V gives CDR1 TSWWSYY, CDR2 QGS. The CDR3 length is 17 residues. The CDR3 sequence: CALGERILGDTRDKLIF. In DNA, the CDR3 is TGTGCTCTCGGGGAACGAATACTGGGGGATACGCGCGATAAACTCATCTTT.

Regarding this clone: TCRdb assigns this DNA the protein of a much larger clone, which departs from its translation at residue 10; this likely reflects a read error, and the protein shown comes from translating the DNA. The chain links TRDV3 to TRDJ1; D uncertain. The CDR3 is made up of 12 amino acids. The V gene's germline CDR1 is TVYSNPD and CDR2 GDNSRS (reference sequence). In nucleotides, the CDR3 is TGTGCCTTGAGACTCTACACCGATAAACCCATCTTT. Translated, it gives CALRLYTDKPIF.

There are a few counts of this clone. TCRdb's entry gives the protein of a much larger clone, which mismatches this DNA's translation at residue 9, likely from a read error; the protein reported here is translated from the DNA. This chain links TRDV1 with TRDJ1; TRDD3 matches at 7 bases. Germline matching of the DNA provided the J gene here, since TCRdb leaves it blank. V shed 2 bases and J 0 bases; nucleotides not matched to a gene: 15. The CDR3 is 19 amino acids. CDR1 is TSWWSYY, CDR2 QGS, per germline. The CDR3 spells CALGESTQHWGMYTDKLIF. CDR3 sequence (DNA): TGTGCTCTTGGGGAATCTACGCAGCACTGGGGAATGTACACCGATAAACTCATCTTT.

This clone has just a few counts. The protein TCRdb lists belongs to a much larger clone and differs from this DNA's translation at residue 13, which points to a read error; the protein shown is made from the DNA. The chain uses TRDV1 and TRDJ1; perhaps TRDD2 as D (5 bases). The J gene, absent from TCRdb, was called here by matching the DNA to germline. The CDR3 has 22 amino acids. Trimming removed 3 bases at V and 1 base at J, with 33 bases between. The V gene's germline CDR1 is TSWWSYY and CDR2 QGS. CDR3 in amino acids: CALGDYHRPTYDRTGATDKLIF. The CDR3 DNA reads TGTGCTCTTGGGGACTACCACCGCCCTACGTACGATCGGACGGGCGCCACCGATAAACTCATCTTT.

This clone was detected a few times. This DNA translates differently at residue 7 from the TCRdb protein, which is that of a much larger clone; a read error is likely, and the protein shown is the DNA's own translation. V gene TRDV1 combines with J gene TRDJ1, with 11 bases that match TRDD3. No J gene was available from TCRdb, and it was assigned here by a germline match of the DNA. Trimming at V came to 2 bases and at J to 3 bases, leaving 44 bases not matched to a gene. In germline, CDR1 is TSWWSYY, CDR2 QGS. The CDR3 has 29 amino acids. In DNA form, the CDR3 reads TGTGCTCTTGGGGAATTCACACAGTCCGAGCCTGGGGGATACTTCAAGGTCGAACCATTCCCTAATGTGGCCGATAAACTCATCTTT. Protein product: CALGEFTQSEPGGYFKVEPFPNVADKLIF.

This clone was observed at least ten times. A read error is likely here: a far larger clone is one base away. In the same sample, other DNA sequences code for this CDR3. The chain links TRDV2 to TRDJ1, with 9 bases that match TRDD3. This CDR3 is built from 17 residues. Germline V CDR1 and CDR2: GEAIGNYY, EKD. The CDR3 loop reads CACDTLLGDPYTDKLIF. The DNA of the CDR3 is TGTGCCTGTGACACCTTACTGGGGGACCCATACACCGACAAACTCATCTTT.

This clone has only a few counts. It is likely a read error: a sequence one base away is far more abundant. Other DNA sequences in this sample translate to the same CDR3. V gene TRDV1 combines with J gene TRDJ1; 13 bases are shared with TRDD3. TCRdb is silent on the J gene; assignment here came from matching the DNA to germline. Germline CDR1 and CDR2: TSWWSYY and QGS. CDR3 length: 20 residues. The V gene end was trimmed by 6 bases and the J gene end by 0 bases; junction bases not matched to a gene: 16. In DNA form, the CDR3 reads TGTGCTCTTGGAGTCAGGACTGGGGGATACGTACTCCAAAACACCGATAAACTCATCTTT. Translation gives CALGVRTGGYVLQNTDKLIF.

This clone was observed a few times. Translating this DNA gives a protein that differs at residue 9 from the TCRdb one, which belongs to a much larger clone; a read error is likely, and the protein shown is this translation. The V call is TRDV1, the J call TRDJ1; D remains ambiguous. The ends were cut back, 3 bases at V and 0 bases at J, with 23 bases in the middle. The CDR3 runs 19 residues. CDR1 is TSWWSYY, CDR2 QGS, per germline. CDR3 nucleotide sequence: TGTGCTCTTGGGGACCGTTTACCTTTCCAAGGGGTCTACACCGATAAACTCATCTTT. Protein: CALGDRLPFQGVYTDKLIF.

This clone was detected many times. This may come from a read error, since a much larger clone is one base off. Other DNA sequences from this sample encode an identical CDR3 as well. The chain recombines TRDV1 with TRDJ1, with D perhaps being TRDD2 or TRDD3 (6 bases each). In germline, CDR1 is TSWWSYY, CDR2 QGS. V was trimmed by 5 bases and J by 0 bases, leaving 31 bases between them. CDR3 length equals 21 residues. CDR3 coding DNA: TGTGCTCTTGGGAAAGGCTCCTACGGGGGAGTACGACTAGGGTACACCGATAAACTCATCTTT. Protein sequence: CALGKGSYGGVRLGYTDKLIF.

This clone was seen many times. TCRdb records a much larger clone's protein for this DNA, with a difference at residue 22 that likely arises from a read error; the protein given is the translation of the DNA. Other nucleotide sequences in the sample specify the same CDR3. This chain uses TRDV3 with TRDJ1, with 7 positions matching TRDD3. The CDR3 covers 24 residues. Germline V gives CDR1 TVYSNPD, CDR2 GDNSRS (reference sequence). The CDR3 here is CAFRKPKYVHYGGYGRTNTDKPIF. CDR3 sequence (DNA): TGTGCCTTTCGGAAACCAAAATACGTTCATTATGGAGGATACGGTAGAACAAACACCGATAAACCCATCTTT.

This clone was seen only a few times. TCRdb lists the protein of a much larger clone for this DNA, which differs at residue 12, so this is likely a read error; the protein given here is translated from the DNA itself. The chain couples TRDV1 to TRDJ1; the match to TRDD3 covers 8 bases. This CDR3 has 21 amino acids. Trimming removed 1 base from V and 2 bases from J; junction bases left unmatched: 21. Per the germline V gene, CDR1 is TSWWSYY and CDR2 is QGS. The CDR3 loop reads CALGERTIDGGCGSYTDKLIF. The CDR3 nucleotides read TGTGCTCTTGGGGAACGGACCATCGATGGGGGATGCGGTTCTTATACCGATAAACTCATCTTT.

This clone was counted only a few times. TCRdb's protein for this DNA is that of a much larger clone and differs from the translation at residue 13, likely a read error; the protein shown is the DNA translation. The rearrangement joins TRDV1 to TRDJ2; TRDD3 is a possible D gene (6 bases). No J gene is reported in TCRdb; it was inferred here by comparing the DNA with germline. The CDR3 spans 21 residues. The V gene lost 3 bases and the J gene lost 10 bases, with 36 bases spanning the gap. Germline CDR1 TSWWSYY, CDR2 QGS. In DNA, the CDR3 is TGTGCTCTTGGGGATCCTCCTTGGGTTGGGGGGACGTCCCTTAGAGTGGTACAACTCTTCTTT. Its protein product is CALGDPPWVGGTSLRVVQLFF.

In this sample, this clone turned up a few times. The protein TCRdb lists belongs to a much larger clone and differs from this DNA's translation at residue 6, which points to a read error; the protein shown is made from the DNA. The V call is TRDV2, the J call TRDJ1, with D unresolved. Here the J gene came from matching the DNA to germline, since TCRdb omits it. This CDR3 has 14 residues. Germline-derived CDR1 and CDR2 are GEAIGNYY and EKD. DNA for the CDR3: TGTGCATGTGACACCTCTTTTGTAGTGGAAGTACTCATCTTT. Translation gives CACDTSFVVEVLIF.

This clone was found many times. The mismatch at residue 12 between this DNA's translation and the TCRdb protein of a much larger clone likely reflects a read error; the protein shown is translated from the DNA. This CDR3 is CALGELLNWGIWAYTDKLIF. CDR3 coding DNA: TGTGCTCTTGGGGAACTCCTTAACTGGGGGATATGGGCCTACACCGATAAACTCATCTTT. This chain links TRDV1 with TRDJ1, with 11 bases matching TRDD3. V lost 0 bases to trimming and J lost 0 bases; unmatched junction nucleotides: 12. CDR1 is TSWWSYY, CDR2 QGS, per germline. The CDR3 covers 20 residues.

Many counts were recorded for this clone. A far larger clone lies a single base away; this is likely a read error. Other DNA sequences in the sample encode the same CDR3. The gene calls are TRDV3 and TRDJ1; D not resolved. The CDR3 covers 10 residues. Germline lookup yields CDR1 TVYSNPD and CDR2 GDNSRS (reference sequence). Trimming removed 2 bases from V and 8 bases from J, with 9 bases in between. CDR3 amino acids: CAFRLSKLIF. Here the CDR3 DNA reads TGTGCCTTTCGATTGAGCAAACTCATCTTT.

This clone has just a few counts. TCRdb attributes to this sequence the protein of a much larger clone, which differs from the DNA translation at residue 17; a read error is likely, and the protein displayed is translated from the DNA. The chain couples TRDV1 to TRDJ1; 8 bases line up with TRDD3. The J gene, left out of TCRdb, was set here by checking the DNA against germline. There are 22 residues in the CDR3. V shed 2 bases and J 3 bases; nucleotides not matched to a gene: 26. Germline V gives CDR1 TSWWSYY, CDR2 QGS. CDR3 protein: CALGEGLYRTGGHLPYADKLIF. Written as DNA, the CDR3 is TGTGCTCTTGGGGAAGGTCTCTACCGTACTGGGGGTCACCTCCCCTACGCCGATAAACTCATCTTT.

Regarding this clone: The protein given by TCRdb reflects a much larger clone and differs at residue 15 from this DNA's translation, likely from a read error; the protein shown is the DNA's translation. The J gene is TRDJ1, the V gene TRDV2, with 8 bases fitting TRDD3. Germline V CDR1 and CDR2: GEAIGNYY, EKD. The CDR3 has 18 residues. DNA of the CDR3: TGTGCCTGTGACACCTCTTTACTGGGGGTACCGTACACCGATGAACTCATCTTT. Its translation is CACDTSLLGVPYTDELIF.

This clone was counted many times. TCRdb's protein, taken from a much larger clone, differs from this DNA's translation at residue 3, likely owing to a read error; the protein displayed comes from the DNA. The rearrangement links TRDV1 to TRDJ2; 12 bases are shared with TRDD3. The CDR3 has 22 amino acids. The germline V gene encodes CDR1 TSWWSYY and CDR2 QGS. This CDR3 is CAFGDVVLHPLGDTSLTAQLFF. The CDR3 DNA sequence: TGTGCTTTTGGGGACGTCGTCCTACATCCACTGGGGGATACCAGCTTGACAGCACAACTCTTCTTT.

This clone is categorized as medium-sized. The CDR3 DNA reads TGTGCCTGTGACTCGAGAACTGGGGGATACACCGATAAACTCATCTTT. This encodes CACDSRTGGYTDKLIF. This chain uses TRDV2 with TRDJ1; 10 bases line up with TRDD3. From germline, CDR1 is GEAIGNYY and CDR2 EKD. The CDR3 has 16 residues. The junction had 6 bases not matched to a gene; V was cut back by 3 bases and J by 0 bases.